Listed below are T cell receptor beta chains from one sample, sequenced in a study of blood T cell repertoires in COVID-19. Generated by immunoSEQ multiplex PCR, the TCRdb table keeps only in-frame clones and is missing some. The profile shows a few hundred thousand clones, around 83% of them singletons. Sequencing used PBMCs or T cells enriched from blood (not recorded which). Receptors were obtained from a woman in her thirties or forties who had recovered from COVID-19. The CDR3 runs from the conserved cysteine through the conserved F or W. The order of the fields is CDR3 DNA, CDR3 protein, V gene, J gene, clone size, D gene. D genes are given only for firm matches. Only part of the rows carry a size: once, few, many, or a class if the clone is expanded.

cdr3_nt: TGCAGCGTTGATGTTAGTAGAATGAACACTGAAGCTTTCTTT; cdr3_aa: CSVDVSRMNTEAFF; v_call: TRBV29-1; j_call: TRBJ1-1; clone_size: .; d_call: .
cdr3_nt: TGTGCCAGCAGCTTAGGACTAGCGGGAGCAGATACGCAGTATTTT; cdr3_aa: CASSLGLAGADTQYF; v_call: TRBV11-3; j_call: TRBJ2-3; clone_size: few; d_call: TRBD2
cdr3_nt: TGTGCCAGCATTCGGGCTAGCGGGTACACAGATACGCAGTATTTT; cdr3_aa: CASIRASGYTDTQYF; v_call: TRBV7-2; j_call: TRBJ2-3; clone_size: .; d_call: TRBD2
cdr3_nt: TGTGCCAGCAGCCCACCGGGACTAGCGGGAGTGGATACGCAGTATTTT; cdr3_aa: CASSPPGLAGVDTQYF; v_call: TRBV11-2; j_call: TRBJ2-3; clone_size: .; d_call: TRBD2
cdr3_nt: TGTGCCAGCAGCTTCTCGGGAAATAGCAATCAGCCCCAGCATTTT; cdr3_aa: CASSFSGNSNQPQHF; v_call: TRBV11-2; j_call: TRBJ1-5; clone_size: .; d_call: .
cdr3_nt: TGTGCCATCAGTGGGAAGGAGGGATACAATGAGCAGTTCTTC; cdr3_aa: CAISGKEGYNEQFF; v_call: TRBV10-3; j_call: TRBJ2-1; clone_size: .; d_call: .
cdr3_nt: TGTGCCAGCAGTCTCTGGACTAGCGGACCAGATACGCAGTATTTT; cdr3_aa: CASSLWTSGPDTQYF; v_call: TRBV28; j_call: TRBJ2-3; clone_size: .; d_call: TRBD2
cdr3_nt: TGTGCCAGCAGTGCCCAGGGAATTGCAACTAATGAAAAACTGTTTTTT; cdr3_aa: CASSAQGIATNEKLFF; v_call: TRBV2; j_call: TRBJ1-4; clone_size: .; d_call: .
cdr3_nt: TGTGCCAGCAGCTTACAGGGGCCTGGGGCCAACGTCCTGACTTTC; cdr3_aa: CASSLQGPGANVLTF; v_call: TRBV11-3; j_call: TRBJ2-6; clone_size: .; d_call: .
cdr3_nt: TGTGCCAGCAGCGCGACCGACAGAATTTTCATGAACACTGAAGCTTTCTTT; cdr3_aa: CASSATDRIFMNTEAFF; v_call: TRBV9; j_call: TRBJ1-1; clone_size: .; d_call: .
cdr3_nt: TGTGCCAGCAGTTATCGGCAGCCCCAGCATTTT; cdr3_aa: CASSYRQPQHF; v_call: TRBV28; j_call: TRBJ1-5; clone_size: .; d_call: .
cdr3_nt: TGTGCCAGCAGAACAACAGGGGGAAACATTCAGTACTTC; cdr3_aa: CASRTTGGNIQYF; v_call: TRBV11-3; j_call: TRBJ2-4; clone_size: .; d_call: TRBD1
cdr3_nt: TGTGCCAGCTCAACCTTCGGACAGGGGAGCACAGATACGCAGTATTTT; cdr3_aa: CASSTFGQGSTDTQYF; v_call: TRBV18; j_call: TRBJ2-3; clone_size: .; d_call: TRBD1
cdr3_nt: TGCGCCAGCCTTCGACTAGCGGGAGACGGCACAGATACGCAGTATTTT; cdr3_aa: CASLRLAGDGTDTQYF; v_call: TRBV10-2; j_call: TRBJ2-3; clone_size: few; d_call: TRBD2
cdr3_nt: TGTGCCAGCAGCAAGGGACTAGAGGGAGAGACCCAGTACTTC; cdr3_aa: CASSKGLEGETQYF; v_call: TRBV5-4; j_call: TRBJ2-5; clone_size: .; d_call: TRBD2
cdr3_nt: TGTGCCAGCAGTACTAGGGGCCCTAGGCAGCGGGAGAGCGCAGATACGCAGTATTTT; cdr3_aa: CASSTRGPRQRESADTQYF; v_call: TRBV27; j_call: TRBJ2-3; clone_size: .; d_call: TRBD2
cdr3_nt: TGTGCCAGTGGGGACAGGGTGGATTCTGGGGCCAACGTCCTGACTTTC; cdr3_aa: CASGDRVDSGANVLTF; v_call: TRBV5-6; j_call: TRBJ2-6; clone_size: .; d_call: TRBD1
cdr3_nt: TGTGCCAGCAGCCCCAGGACAGGGGAGACCACTGAAGCTTTCTTT; cdr3_aa: CASSPRTGETTEAFF; v_call: TRBV5-5; j_call: TRBJ1-1; clone_size: .; d_call: TRBD1
cdr3_nt: TGTGCCAGCAGCTTAGGGCCGGGGGAGCAGTTCTTC; cdr3_aa: CASSLGPGEQFF; v_call: TRBV7-3; j_call: TRBJ2-1; clone_size: .; d_call: .
cdr3_nt: TGTGCCAGCAGGTCTCTTCCGGGACAGGGAAAGACAGATACGCAGTATTTT; cdr3_aa: CASRSLPGQGKTDTQYF; v_call: TRBV5-8; j_call: TRBJ2-3; clone_size: few; d_call: TRBD1
cdr3_nt: TGTGCCAGCAGGCCTTTTTGGCGCACAGATACGCAGTATTTT; cdr3_aa: CASRPFWRTDTQYF; v_call: TRBV28; j_call: TRBJ2-3; clone_size: .; d_call: .
cdr3_nt: TGTGCCAGCAGGCTAACTGTGGGGCCCTACAATGAGCAGTTCTTC; cdr3_aa: CASRLTVGPYNEQFF; v_call: TRBV28; j_call: TRBJ2-1; clone_size: once; d_call: .
cdr3_nt: TGCGCCAGCAGCACCACGACACCCACCGGGGAGCTGTTTTTT; cdr3_aa: CASSTTTPTGELFF; v_call: TRBV4-1; j_call: TRBJ2-2; clone_size: .; d_call: .
cdr3_nt: TGTGCCAGCAGTAGGGCCGGACTCCCAGGACCCCAGCATTTT; cdr3_aa: CASSRAGLPGPQHF; v_call: TRBV6-2/TRBV6-3; j_call: TRBJ1-5; clone_size: .; d_call: .
cdr3_nt: TGTGCCAGCAGCCGAGGGACTAGCGGGAGGCCCACAGATACGCAGTATTTT; cdr3_aa: CASSRGTSGRPTDTQYF; v_call: TRBV7-8; j_call: TRBJ2-3; clone_size: .; d_call: TRBD2
cdr3_nt: TGTGCCAGTGGAAGGGAGGCGAACACCGGGGAGCTGTTTTTT; cdr3_aa: CASGREANTGELFF; v_call: TRBV2; j_call: TRBJ2-2; clone_size: .; d_call: .
cdr3_nt: TGTGCCAGCAGCCCAGGGTTTTATGCCGGGGAGCTGTTTTTT; cdr3_aa: CASSPGFYAGELFF; v_call: TRBV3-1/TRBV3-2; j_call: TRBJ2-2; clone_size: .; d_call: .
cdr3_nt: TGTGCCAGCCGCGGGACCCGCTCTGGAAACACCATATATTTT; cdr3_aa: CASRGTRSGNTIYF; v_call: TRBV2; j_call: TRBJ1-3; clone_size: .; d_call: .
cdr3_nt: TGTGCCAGCAGCCTCCGGGACAGGGCTTTTGAAAAACTGTTTTTT; cdr3_aa: CASSLRDRAFEKLFF; v_call: TRBV5-5; j_call: TRBJ1-4; clone_size: many; d_call: TRBD1
cdr3_nt: TGTGCCAGCAGTTTTACAGGCTCCACTGAAGCTTTCTTT; cdr3_aa: CASSFTGSTEAFF; v_call: TRBV11-2; j_call: TRBJ1-1; clone_size: .; d_call: .
cdr3_nt: TGTGCCAGCAGCGCTCCATTGGGGGGTTTAGCCTACGAGCAGTACTTC; cdr3_aa: CASSAPLGGLAYEQYF; v_call: TRBV9; j_call: TRBJ2-7; clone_size: .; d_call: .
cdr3_nt: TGTGCCATCAGTGACGGACAGGGGATGGTAGCTTTCTTT; cdr3_aa: CAISDGQGMVAFF; v_call: TRBV10-3; j_call: TRBJ1-1; clone_size: .; d_call: TRBD1
cdr3_nt: TGTGCCAGCTCACCCCTTACTAGTATGAACACTGAAGCTTTCTTT; cdr3_aa: CASSPLTSMNTEAFF; v_call: TRBV18; j_call: TRBJ1-1; clone_size: .; d_call: .
cdr3_nt: TGCAGTGCTAGTACCTATGGGCAAAGAAATAATTCACCCCTCCACTTT; cdr3_aa: CSASTYGQRNNSPLHF; v_call: TRBV20-1; j_call: TRBJ1-6; clone_size: .; d_call: .
cdr3_nt: TGCGCCAGCAGCTACGTTAGCGGGAGGGTGACAGATACGCAGTATTTT; cdr3_aa: CASSYVSGRVTDTQYF; v_call: TRBV5-1; j_call: TRBJ2-3; clone_size: once; d_call: TRBD2
cdr3_nt: TGTGCCAGCAGCGTGGAGGGGGGGAGGACAGATACGCAGTATTTT; cdr3_aa: CASSVEGGRTDTQYF; v_call: TRBV9; j_call: TRBJ2-3; clone_size: .; d_call: .
cdr3_nt: TGTGCCAGCAGCGGATATGACAGGGCAGGCACAGATACGCAGTATTTT; cdr3_aa: CASSGYDRAGTDTQYF; v_call: TRBV9; j_call: TRBJ2-3; clone_size: few; d_call: TRBD1
cdr3_nt: TGTGCCAGCTCACCCGACAGGGTATCCTACGAGCAGTACTTC; cdr3_aa: CASSPDRVSYEQYF; v_call: TRBV18; j_call: TRBJ2-7; clone_size: .; d_call: TRBD1
cdr3_nt: TGTGCCAGCAGCCCCGGGACAGGGCCCGCCAGGGGCTACACCTTC; cdr3_aa: CASSPGTGPARGYTF; v_call: TRBV9; j_call: TRBJ1-2; clone_size: .; d_call: TRBD1
cdr3_nt: TGTGCCAGCAGCTTAGAAGGACAGGGGTTCAATGAGCAGTTCTTC; cdr3_aa: CASSLEGQGFNEQFF; v_call: TRBV11-2; j_call: TRBJ2-1; clone_size: once; d_call: TRBD1
cdr3_nt: TGTGCCAGCAGCGACAGGGGAGAGACCCAGTACTTC; cdr3_aa: CASSDRGETQYF; v_call: TRBV6-5; j_call: TRBJ2-5; clone_size: .; d_call: TRBD1
cdr3_nt: TGTGCCAGCAGTCCGGGACTAGCGGGAGCGAATGAGCAGTTCTTC; cdr3_aa: CASSPGLAGANEQFF; v_call: TRBV28; j_call: TRBJ2-1; clone_size: once; d_call: TRBD2
cdr3_nt: TGTGCCAGTAGTAGGGCAGGTAATCCGTTCTTC; cdr3_aa: CASSRAGNPFF; v_call: TRBV19; j_call: TRBJ2-1; clone_size: .; d_call: .
cdr3_nt: TGTGCCAGCAGCCAAGACGAGCGGGGAGGCACAGATACGCAGTATTTT; cdr3_aa: CASSQDERGGTDTQYF; v_call: TRBV4-2; j_call: TRBJ2-3; clone_size: .; d_call: TRBD2
cdr3_nt: TGTGCCAGCAGCTCGACAGGGGGAAGCAATCAGCCCCAGCATTTT; cdr3_aa: CASSSTGGSNQPQHF; v_call: TRBV3-1/TRBV3-2; j_call: TRBJ1-5; clone_size: .; d_call: TRBD1
cdr3_nt: TGTGCCAGCAGTTATGGGGGACTAGCGGGAGTCAATGAGCAGTTCTTC; cdr3_aa: CASSYGGLAGVNEQFF; v_call: TRBV27; j_call: TRBJ2-1; clone_size: .; d_call: TRBD2
cdr3_nt: TGCGCCAGCAGCTTGCGGTTTAACACTGAAGCTTTCTTT; cdr3_aa: CASSLRFNTEAFF; v_call: TRBV5-1; j_call: TRBJ1-1; clone_size: .; d_call: .
cdr3_nt: TGTGCCAGCAGCTCTTCTTCTCGGACAGGGCGGTGGAGCACTGAAGCTTTCTTT; cdr3_aa: CASSSSSRTGRWSTEAFF; v_call: TRBV7-2; j_call: TRBJ1-1; clone_size: .; d_call: TRBD1
cdr3_nt: TGTGCCAGCAGTTACTCGTCAGGGCCCTACACTGAAGCTTTCTTT; cdr3_aa: CASSYSSGPYTEAFF; v_call: TRBV6-5; j_call: TRBJ1-1; clone_size: .; d_call: .
cdr3_nt: TGTGCCAGCAGCTCCCGTCTAGATACGCAGTATTTT; cdr3_aa: CASSSRLDTQYF; v_call: TRBV7-9; j_call: TRBJ2-3; clone_size: .; d_call: .
cdr3_nt: TGCGCCAGCAGTGATCCGAGTCGTGGACAGCGGCCCTATGGCTACACCTTC; cdr3_aa: CASSDPSRGQRPYGYTF; v_call: TRBV10-2; j_call: TRBJ1-2; clone_size: few; d_call: .
cdr3_nt: TGCGCCAGCAGTGAGATTCGGCCTAGCGGGAGATCGGGCGGCGAGCAGTACTTC; cdr3_aa: CASSEIRPSGRSGGEQYF; v_call: TRBV5-1; j_call: TRBJ2-7; clone_size: .; d_call: TRBD2
cdr3_nt: TGTGCCAGCAGTTTGTCGGGGACAGGGGGTTTCGGTCAGCCCCAGCATTTT; cdr3_aa: CASSLSGTGGFGQPQHF; v_call: TRBV28; j_call: TRBJ1-5; clone_size: .; d_call: TRBD1
cdr3_nt: TGCGCCAGCAGCCAAGTGGGAGGCCGTCGGGGGGGGCCGTTCTTC; cdr3_aa: CASSQVGGRRGGPFF; v_call: TRBV4-1; j_call: TRBJ2-1; clone_size: .; d_call: TRBD2
cdr3_nt: TGTGCCAGCAGTCGGCAAACAGGGGTAAGCTCCTACAATGAGCAGTTCTTC; cdr3_aa: CASSRQTGVSSYNEQFF; v_call: TRBV6-2/TRBV6-3; j_call: TRBJ2-1; clone_size: .; d_call: TRBD1